This record concerns one T cell receptor beta chain sequence. Its antigen is not yet known. Base qualities are not provided; no much larger clone lies one nucleotide away. The data were obtained in a study of radiation and T cells in renal cell carcinoma (dated by TCRdb to the early 2020s). For context, the study as a whole: A total of around 50 samples underwent TCR beta sequencing, made up of 25 or so tumors and some 27 peripheral blood samples. A total of 4,016,671 unique CDR3 nucleotide sequences, encoding 2.5 million to 3 million unique CDR3 amino acid sequences, were found across all 55 or so samples.

TCR beta libraries were generated from genomic DNA with the immunoSEQ kit, following the manufacturer's recommendations. To prepare the libraries, a first multiplex PCR with proprietary primers was run, followed by a second PCR that added unique barcodes, and a bead cleanup was done after each round. A positive control reaction and a negative control reaction, both provided in the kit, were run with every batch of samples. The final libraries underwent checking on an Agilent 4200 TapeStation D1000 ScreenTape, volumetric pooling, and quantification by qPCR. Sequencing was performed on an Illumina NextSeq500 using a MidOutput 150-cycle cartridge, with 156 Read1 cycles, 15 Index1 cycles, and the kit custom primers. The pooled library was loaded at approximately 0.95 pM with a 20% PhiX control spike-in. The study's own analysis went as follows. Vendor-processed data were analyzed in R, with a clonotype defined as all T cells sharing the same CDR3 nucleotide sequence. In the clone abundance analyses, frequencies were normalized to the 10,000 most abundant clones in each sample. Before analysis, public T cell clones were removed, and these numbered fewer than six per sample on average. The dominant motif analysis was done with ImmunoMap using the PAM10 matrix, a gap penalty of 30, and a homology threshold of 0.3, and motifs with a cumulative frequency of at least 0.01 were considered dominant. A difference in abundance of at least 32-fold between compartments was used to define tumor-enriched and baseline blood-enriched clonotypes. Similarity between tumor and blood repertoires was quantified using the Baroni-Urbani and Buser coefficient, and groups were compared with two-tailed Wilcoxon tests in R. Held by TCRdb, this immuneACCESS table contains in-frame sequences only and omits some clones. Under half of the omission traces to an unresolved V gene where checked; the cause of the rest is unknown. V and J calls and clone size are copied from that table; D and trimming were computed from the DNA. Within this sample are 15,000 or so clones, with approximately 51% of them counted one time only. The top ten clones comprise roughly 37% of the sample.

The sample's time point label, in plain terms: tumor resected at nephrectomy. What this sample's treatment or condition label stands for: 15 Gy SBRT to primary tumor, nephrectomy 4 weeks later. Samples came from a clinical trial, in which primary renal cell carcinomas received 15 Gy stereotactic body radiation therapy followed by nephrectomy 4 weeks later. Every patient's renal cell carcinoma showed clear cell pathology. Tumors were dissociated mechanically, digested with collagenase/hyaluronidase at 37 degrees C, processed in gentleMACS C tubes, and stored in liquid nitrogen. The QIAamp DNA Blood Mini Kit (Qiagen) was used to prepare genomic DNA for TCR sequencing. Only samples passing all quality control checks were included in the analyses. What the research found in general, with its limitations: Irradiated tumors contained more dominant CDR3 motifs, and these motifs occupied a larger share of the repertoire than in control tumors. Because no pretreatment tumor biopsies were available, whether clonotypes were present in the tumor at baseline could not be determined. Effects of radiation dose or scheduling on the TCR repertoire could not be addressed with the single-armed trial design. Only small tumor regions of 0.75 to 1 g were available, so intratumoral heterogeneity was not captured. Compared with controls, irradiated tumors had higher TCR clonality, as the top 100 clonotypes made up an average of around 54% of the repertoire, versus around 43% in nephrectomy-only tumors. Top tumor clonotypes rose in blood from baseline to 2 weeks post-radiation, then contracted by 4 weeks, suggesting transient expansion of tumor-resident clones.

CDR1 and CDR2, per the germline V gene (reference sequence), are MNHEY and SMNVEV. The CDR3 starts with the cysteine, ends with the phenylalanine, and has 17 residues. The read is trimmed to its CDR3 DNA, 51 bases read in frame from base 1. V ends up 5 bases short and J 4 bases short, with an unmatched junction base count of 12. This sequence was found in a woman aged 55-75 years with renal cell carcinoma. The specimen was tumor tissue, collected from a patient whose treatment included radiotherapy and nephrectomy. Recombination joined TRBV27 with TRBJ2-1, with TRBD1 identical over 9 junction bases. The DNA sequence reads TGTGCCAGCAGTAGGAGACAGGGGGTTGAATGGTACAATGAGCAGTTCTTC. Its translation is CASSRRQGVEWYNEQFF.